A selection of T cell receptor beta chains follows, all from one sample in a study of cytotoxic CD8 clonotypes in ibrutinib-treated CLL. Some clones are missing from TCRdb's copy, which holds only in-frame ones; the method was immunoSEQ multiplex PCR. Of approximately 300,000 clones in the sample, almost 80% were seen once. Sequencing used PBMCs, obtained before ibrutinib treatment. The receptors were sampled from a human donor with chronic lymphocytic leukemia. CDR3s include the opening cysteine and the closing phenylalanine or tryptophan. Fields, in order: D gene, J gene, V gene, clone size, CDR3 DNA, CDR3 protein. D genes are given only for firm matches. Clone size is given for some rows only: seen once, a few or many times, or a class if the clone is expanded.

TRBD1 TRBJ2-2 TRBV7-9 NA TGTGCCAGCAGCTTAGGGGCAGGGGGCAACGGGGAGCTGTTTTTT CASSLGAGGNGELFF
TRBD1 TRBJ2-7 TRBV9 NA TGTGCCAGCAGCGTAGGGGACAGGGCAACCGAGCAGTACTTC CASSVGDRATEQYF
NA TRBJ1-5 TRBV18 NA TGTGCCAGCTCACCTGACGGGGGGTCAGGTCAGCCCCAGCATTTT CASSPDGGSGQPQHF
TRBD1 TRBJ1-4 TRBV10-2 NA TGCGCCAGCAGTAGGGTCGGGGGGGGACAGAGTAATGAAAAACTGTTTTTT CASSRVGGGQSNEKLFF
TRBD1 TRBJ2-5 TRBV7-2 NA TGTGCCAGCAGCTCGGGACAGGGGGCGACCCAGTACTTC CASSSGQGATQYF
NA TRBJ2-5 TRBV7-2 NA TGTGCCAGCAGCTCCAATCAGGAGACCCAGTACTTC CASSSNQETQYF
NA TRBJ1-1 TRBV29-1 NA TGCAGCTCGACGAAGGGGGGCCGGAACACTGAAGCTTTCTTT CSSTKGGRNTEAFF
TRBD2 TRBJ2-5 TRBV9 NA TGTGCCAGCAGCCCAAGGACTAGCGGGACCGAGACCCAGTACTTC CASSPRTSGTETQYF
TRBD2 TRBJ2-7 TRBV15 NA TGTGCCACCAGCACTGACCCAGCGGGACTAGAGTACTTC CATSTDPAGLEYF
NA TRBJ1-2 TRBV18 NA TGTGCCAGCTCACCCGCGACAGCATACTATGGCTACACCTTC CASSPATAYYGYTF
TRBD1 TRBJ1-1 TRBV5-5 many TGTGCCAGCAGCATCCATGACAGGGGAGCTAGGACTGAAGCTTTCTTT CASSIHDRGARTEAFF
TRBD1 TRBJ2-5 TRBV5-1 NA TGCGCCAGCAGCTTTTACGGGACAGATGATCAAGAGACCCAGTACTTC CASSFYGTDDQETQYF
TRBD1 TRBJ2-6 TRBV19 NA TGTGCCAGTAGTTCGCAGGGGGCAGGTGGGGCCAACGTCCTGACTTTC CASSSQGAGGANVLTF
NA TRBJ1-5 TRBV7-2 NA TGTGCCAGCAGCTCCGGACACACTAATCAGCCCCAGCATTTT CASSSGHTNQPQHF
TRBD2 TRBJ2-1 TRBV6-1 few TGTGCCAGCAGTGAACTAGCGGGTTCCTACAATGAGCAGTTCTTC CASSELAGSYNEQFF
NA TRBJ1-2 TRBV5-1 few TGCGCCAGCAGCCGCTCGAGGCCTCGAAAGGACTACACCTTC CASSRSRPRKDYTF
TRBD2 TRBJ2-7 TRBV27 few TGTGCCAGTGCAGGGAGGGGCGGGAGGTACGAGCAGTACTTC CASAGRGGRYEQYF
NA TRBJ2-1 TRBV19 NA TGTGCCAGTAGTATAAATGTGGAGTACAATGAGCAGTTCTTC CASSINVEYNEQFF
TRBD2 TRBJ2-2 TRBV15 NA TGTGCCACCAGCAGGTGGGACTATCTACCGAACACCGGGGAGCTGTTTTTT CATSRWDYLPNTGELFF
TRBD2 TRBJ2-4 TRBV23-1 NA TGCGCCAGCAGTCAATCAGCGGGGGACCCCAAAAACATTCAGTACTTC CASSQSAGDPKNIQYF
NA TRBJ1-4 TRBV7-8 NA TGTGCCAGCAGCTTAGATGCGGCAGACAGTGCAACTAATGAAAAACTGTTTTTT CASSLDAADSATNEKLFF
TRBD2 TRBJ2-3 TRBV7-2 NA TGTGCCAGCAGCTTACGCGGGAGCGTCACAGATACGCAGTATTTT CASSLRGSVTDTQYF
TRBD2 TRBJ2-1 TRBV5-1 few TGCGCCAGCAGGCCTCTAGCGGGAGACTACAATGAGCAGTTCTTC CASRPLAGDYNEQFF
NA TRBJ2-7 TRBV9 NA TGTGCCAGCAGCGTTACCACCCCGAGCGCCCTCTACGAGCAGTACTTC CASSVTTPSALYEQYF
NA TRBJ1-2 TRBV25-1 NA TGTGCCAGCAGTGACCGGACAGACTATGGCTACACCTTC CASSDRTDYGYTF
NA TRBJ1-5 TRBV19 few TGTGCCAGTAGTATTATTAGAGGAGGGTTCAGCAATCAGCCCCAGCATTTT CASSIIRGGFSNQPQHF
NA TRBJ2-7 TRBV9 few TGTGCCAGCAGCGCGAAGAATAGTGGTTACGAGCAGTACTTC CASSAKNSGYEQYF
NA TRBJ2-7 TRBV5-6 NA TGTGCCAGCAGCTCGCGCAAGTCTTCCTACGAGCAGTACTTC CASSSRKSSYEQYF
NA TRBJ2-7 TRBV11-2 once TGTGCCAGCAGCTTAGCGCCCAAGGGGAGGTCCTACGAGCAGTACTTC CASSLAPKGRSYEQYF
NA TRBJ1-1 TRBV2 NA TGTGCCAGCAGTGGTTCAGAGATGAACACTGAAGCTTTCTTT CASSGSEMNTEAFF
NA TRBJ1-2 TRBV5-6 NA TGTGCCAGCAGCTTAACAGCTAACTATGGCTACACCTTC CASSLTANYGYTF
TRBD1 TRBJ2-5 TRBV15 NA TGTGCCACCAGCAGAAGACAGGGCGAGACCCAGTACTTC CATSRRQGETQYF
NA TRBJ2-3 TRBV5-5 NA TGTGCCAGCAGCTTGGAAGGCGGGAGCACAGATACGCAGTATTTT CASSLEGGSTDTQYF
NA TRBJ2-7 TRBV6-5 NA TGTGCCAGCCGGGGGCTCGACTACGAGCAGTACTTC CASRGLDYEQYF
TRBD2 TRBJ2-1 TRBV9 NA TGTGCCAGCAGCGAGCAAGCGGGATCTTACTACAATGAGCAGTTCTTC CASSEQAGSYYNEQFF
TRBD2 TRBJ2-1 TRBV5-6 NA TGTGCCAGCAGCTTGGAACTAGCGGGAGCGAGTGAGCAGTTCTTC CASSLELAGASEQFF
TRBD1 TRBJ2-7 TRBV15 NA TGTGCCACCAGCAGAGACCTCAGGGGGGAGCAGTACTTC CATSRDLRGEQYF
TRBD1 TRBJ1-5 TRBV28 few TGTGCCAGCAGTCCACCGACAGGGGCGGGGCAGCCCCAGCATTTT CASSPPTGAGQPQHF
NA TRBJ2-5 TRBV10-2 NA TGCGCCAGCAGTGAGGCGGCGTACCAAGAGACCCAGTACTTC CASSEAAYQETQYF
NA TRBJ2-7 TRBV28 NA TGTGCCAGCAGTGATTCCTACGAGCAGTACTTC CASSDSYEQYF
TRBD1 TRBJ2-7 TRBV7-2 NA TGTGCCAGCAGCTTAGTCTCGGCAGGGGGTGAGCAGTACTTC CASSLVSAGGEQYF
NA TRBJ1-1 TRBV19 NA TGTGCCAGTAGAGACCCATTGGGGAACACTGAAGCTTTCTTT CASRDPLGNTEAFF
NA TRBJ2-7 TRBV6-5 NA TGTGCCAGCAGTTCTCAGGGGTACGAGCAGTACTTC CASSSQGYEQYF
TRBD1 TRBJ2-7 TRBV9 few TGTGCCAGCAGCGTTGGACAGGGGGCGTACGAGCAGTACTTC CASSVGQGAYEQYF
TRBD2 TRBJ2-1 TRBV7-2 NA TGTGCCAGCAGCTTAAATGGGAATAGCGGGAGCTCCTACAATGAGCAGTTCTTC CASSLNGNSGSSYNEQFF
TRBD2 TRBJ2-7 TRBV4-2 NA TGTGCCAGCAGCCAAGATCGGCTAGCGGGAGTTTACGAGCAGTACTTC CASSQDRLAGVYEQYF
NA TRBJ2-7 TRBV11-2 NA TGTGCCAGCAGCTCCGGGGGCGCTTACGAGCAGTACTTC CASSSGGAYEQYF
TRBD2 TRBJ2-1 TRBV11-2 NA TGTGCCAGCAGCTCATTAGCGGGGAGATCGGGTGAGCAGTTCTTC CASSSLAGRSGEQFF
TRBD2 TRBJ2-1 TRBV29-1 NA TGCAGCGTTGCACTAGCGGGGAACTACAATGAGCAGTTCTTC CSVALAGNYNEQFF
TRBD2 TRBJ2-4 TRBV19 NA TGTGCCAGTAGTATCCGAATAGGAGGGACTAGGGGAGACATTCAGTACTTC CASSIRIGGTRGDIQYF
TRBD1 TRBJ1-1 TRBV11-3 NA TGTGCCAGCAGCTTAGATCCAGGGGGCGAGGGTGAAGCTTTCTTT CASSLDPGGEGEAFF